Each of the 11 T cell receptor beta chains below was sequenced from the same sample in a study of T-cell reconstitution after alpha-beta-depleted transplantation in children. Unique molecular identifiers were built into the TCRbeta library. TCRdb used MiXCR to reprocess the PCR reads, holding one entry per CDR3 protein. Of 200,000 to 300,000 distinct CDR3 sequences in the sample, 9.5% to 15% are singletons; the top ten hold roughly 2.8%. This sample comprised PBMCs from the stem cell graft donor, obtained from the stem cell graft. The receptors stem from a human donor who donated a stem cell graft to a child with acute lymphoblastic leukemia.

This clonotype was counted at least ten times. This chain connects TRBV19 to TRBJ2-1; the match to TRBD2 covers 13 bases. The CDR3 consists of 18 residues. V lost 0 bases, J lost 0 bases, and 2 bases stayed unmatched. The germline V gene encodes CDR1 LNHDA and CDR2 SQIVND (reference sequence). The CDR3 DNA reads TGTGCCAGTAGTATAGAGAGGACTAGCGGGAGCTCCTACAATGAGCAGTTCTTC. Its translation: CASSIERTSGSSYNEQFF.

On this clonotype: This may be a read error: a much more frequent sequence differs by one nucleotide. The V and J genes are TRBV18 and TRBJ2-1; a possible D gene is TRBD1 (5 bases). With 3 bases removed from V and 4 bases from J, the gap between germline ends came to 13 bases. The CDR3 has 15 amino acids. CDR1 and CDR2 (germline): KGHSH, LQKENI. As DNA, the CDR3 is TGTGCCAGCTCACCGGCGGTAGGGGCTTACAATGAGCAGTTCTTC. Residues: CASSPAVGAYNEQFF. Full variable domain (remainder filled in from reference TRBV18 and TRBJ2-1): NAGVMQNPRHLVRRRGQEARLRCSPMKGHSHVYWYRQLPEEGLKFMVYLQKENIIDESGMPKERFSAEFPKEGPSILRIQQVVRGDSAAYFCASSPAVGAYNEQFFGPGTRLTVL.

At least ten counts were recorded for this clonotype. This chain connects TRBV5-1 to TRBJ2-3; 7 positions agree with TRBD2. The CDR3 contains 14 residues. Germline V CDR1 and CDR2: SGHRS, YFSETQ. The V and J ends lost 4 bases and 4 bases, in that order; junction bases with no gene match: 6. CDR3 amino acids: CASSDTSEPDTQYF. CDR3 DNA: TGCGCCAGCAGCGACACTAGCGAGCCAGATACGCAGTATTTT.

This clonotype occurred many times. The rearrangement uses TRBV5-1 and TRBJ1-1; tentative D call: TRBD1 (6 bases). The CDR3 is 13 residues long. The germline V gene encodes CDR1 SGHRS and CDR2 YFSETQ. Between the trimmed V and J ends, which lost 1 base and 4 bases, there was a span of 8 bases. The CDR3 nucleotides read TGCGCCAGCAGCTTGACAGGGCGCACTGAAGCTTTCTTT. Its protein product is CASSLTGRTEAFF.

This clonotype was recorded many times. The CDR3 reads CASSNTNSYNEQFF. As DNA, the CDR3 is TGTGCCAGCAGCAATACCAATAGCTACAATGAGCAGTTCTTC. This rearrangement joins TRBV7-3 to TRBJ2-1; D is unclear. Germline V gene data show CDR1 as SGHTA and CDR2 as FQGTGA. The CDR3 covers 14 residues. The V end was cut by 5 bases, the J end by 3 bases, with 11 bases between.

This clonotype was detected many times. The chain uses TRBV7-9 and TRBJ2-7; a weak D match, TRBD2 (6 bases). CDR1 and CDR2 (germline): SEHNR, FQNEAQ (reference sequence). CDR3 length: 15 residues. With 2 bases removed from V and 0 bases from J, the gap between germline ends came to 11 bases. The CDR3 reads CASSLNFGGSYEQYF. The CDR3 region has the DNA TGTGCCAGCAGCTTAAATTTCGGGGGCTCCTACGAGCAGTACTTC.

This clonotype was recorded many times. V gene TRBV9 combines with J gene TRBJ1-2; D gene ambiguous. V was pared by 1 base and J by 1 base, with 8 bases between. Looked up from germline, CDR1 is SGDLS and CDR2 is YYNGEE. The CDR3 sequence is 14 residues long. CDR3 sequence (DNA): TGTGCCAGCAGCGTACATAGCGGTAACTATGGCTACACCTTC. It encodes CASSVHSGNYGYTF.

Remarks on this clonotype: This may stem from a read error, because a much larger clone lies one nucleotide away. V gene TRBV10-3 combines with J gene TRBJ1-4; D not certain. CDR1 ENHRY and CDR2 SYGVKD come from the germline V gene. The CDR3 consists of 14 residues. CDR3 region: CAISESGQGEKLIF. For the CDR3, the DNA is TGTGCCATCAGTGAGAGCGGCCAAGGTGAAAAACTGATTTTT.

The sample holds many counts of this clonotype. The chain joins TRBV7-2 to TRBJ2-1, with 14 bases lining up with TRBD2. V shed 5 bases and J 7 bases; nucleotides not matched to a gene: 4. The CDR3 has 15 amino acids. CDR1 and CDR2 (germline): SGHTA, FQGNSA. The CDR3 coding sequence is TGTGCCAGCAGCCGGACTAGCGGGAGGATGAATGAGCAGTTCTTC. Translation gives CASSRTSGRMNEQFF.

This clonotype has at least ten counts. The chain couples TRBV10-3 to TRBJ1-4; 9 bases are shared with TRBD1. The CDR3 covers 16 residues. J lost 10 bases, V lost 4 bases, and 13 bases had no gene match. The germline CDR1 and CDR2 sequences are ENHRY and SYGVKD. This chain's CDR3 is CAISVSTDRGRGKLFF. CDR3 nucleotides: TGTGCCATCAGTGTCTCGACGGACAGGGGTCGGGGAAAACTGTTTTTT.

This clonotype occurred many times. CDR3 bases: TGTGCCACCGCGACTAGCCCGGGCACAGATACGCAGTATTTT. This sequence encodes CATATSPGTDTQYF. The J gene is TRBJ2-3, the V gene TRBV28; 7 positions match TRBD2. The CDR3 loop spans 14 amino acids. Germline V gene lookup returns CDR1 MDHEN and CDR2 SYDVKM. Losses at the gene ends were 10 bases for V and 1 base for J; bases not matched to a gene: 8.